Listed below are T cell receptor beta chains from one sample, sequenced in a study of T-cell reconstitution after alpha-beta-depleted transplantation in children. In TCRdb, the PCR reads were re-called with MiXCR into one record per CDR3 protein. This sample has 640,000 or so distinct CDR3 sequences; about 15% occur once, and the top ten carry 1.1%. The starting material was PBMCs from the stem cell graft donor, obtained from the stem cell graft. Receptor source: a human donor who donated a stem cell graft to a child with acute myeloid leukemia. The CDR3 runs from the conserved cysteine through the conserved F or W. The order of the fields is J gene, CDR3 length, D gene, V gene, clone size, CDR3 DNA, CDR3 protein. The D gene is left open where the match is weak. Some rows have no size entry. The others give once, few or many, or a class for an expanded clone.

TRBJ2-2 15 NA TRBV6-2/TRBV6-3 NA TGTGCCAGCCACAAGGAGACAGCGAACACCGGGGAGCTGTTTTTT CASHKETANTGELFF
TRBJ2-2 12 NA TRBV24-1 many TGTGCCACCAGTCACTACTCGGGGGAGCTGTTTTTT CATSHYSGELFF
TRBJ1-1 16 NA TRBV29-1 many TGCAGCGTCCCACGGGGTGGGGTAAGTTTGGGCACTGAAGCTTTCTTT CSVPRGGVSLGTEAFF
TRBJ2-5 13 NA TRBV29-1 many TGCAGCGTCCCTTCGGACCTAGTAGAGACCCAGTACTTC CSVPSDLVETQYF
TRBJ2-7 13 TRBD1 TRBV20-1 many TGCAGTGCCGAGGGACAGGGGTACTACGAGCAGTACTTC CSAEGQGYYEQYF
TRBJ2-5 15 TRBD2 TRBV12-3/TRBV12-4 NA TGTGCCAGCAGTCGGGGACTAGCGGCTAAAGAGACCCAGTACTTC CASSRGLAAKETQYF
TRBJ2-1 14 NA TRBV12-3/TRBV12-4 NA TGTGCCAGCAGTTTTAACTCGTTCGACAATGAGCAGTTCTTC CASSFNSFDNEQFF
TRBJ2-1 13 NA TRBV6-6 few TGTGCCAGCAGTTACGGTCCTGCGGGTGAGCAGTTCTTC CASSYGPAGEQFF
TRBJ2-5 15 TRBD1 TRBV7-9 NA TGTGCCAGCAGTGTAACTAACAGGGGTTTGGAGACCCAGTACTTC CASSVTNRGLETQYF
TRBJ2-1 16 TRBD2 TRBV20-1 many TGCAGTGCACTCAGGGAGCGGGGGGGCTTCTACAATGAGCAGTTCTTC CSALRERGGFYNEQFF
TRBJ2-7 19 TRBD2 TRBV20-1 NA TGCAGTGCTAGAGACCTTGGACTAGCGGGGGCCTGGGGGTCCTACGAGCAGTACTTC CSARDLGLAGAWGSYEQYF
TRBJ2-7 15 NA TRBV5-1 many TGCGCCAGCAGCTTGTGGGTGGACACCTCCTACGAGCAGTACTTC CASSLWVDTSYEQYF
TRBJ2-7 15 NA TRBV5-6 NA TGTGCCAGCAGCTTGGGGCCTCTTGGCCTCTACGAGCAGTACTTC CASSLGPLGLYEQYF
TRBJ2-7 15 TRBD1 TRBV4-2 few TGTGCCAGCAGCCAGTCCCGGGACAGCAACTACGAGCAGTACTTC CASSQSRDSNYEQYF
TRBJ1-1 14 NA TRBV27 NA TGTGCCAGCAGCCTCGGCCAGTCGGGTACTGAAGCTTTCTTT CASSLGQSGTEAFF
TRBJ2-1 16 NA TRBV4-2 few TGTGCCAGCAGCCAAGATTCAGGACTAACCTACAATGAGCAGTTCTTC CASSQDSGLTYNEQFF
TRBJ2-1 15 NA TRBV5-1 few TGCGCCAGCAGCCGGGGCCAGCGGACCAACAATGAGCAGTTCTTC CASSRGQRTNNEQFF
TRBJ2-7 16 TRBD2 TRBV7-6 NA TGTGCCAGCAGCCCCTTAGCGGGGGCACCGCCCTACGAGCAGTACTTC CASSPLAGAPPYEQYF
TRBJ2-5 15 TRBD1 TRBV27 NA TGTGCCAGCAGTCCACAGGGGGGAGTGGCGGAGACCCAGTACTTC CASSPQGGVAETQYF
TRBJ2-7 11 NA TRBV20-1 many TGCAGTGCTAGGGGAGCGCTGGGGCAGTACTTC CSARGALGQYF
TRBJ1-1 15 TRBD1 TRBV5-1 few TGCGCCAGCGGAAGTACACAGGGGGAGGACACTGAAGCTTTCTTT CASGSTQGEDTEAFF
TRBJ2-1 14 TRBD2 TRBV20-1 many TGCAGTGCTATGAAAACTAGCGGCTACAATGAGCAGTTCTTC CSAMKTSGYNEQFF
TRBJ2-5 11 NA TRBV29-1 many TGCAGCGTTGCTATCCACGAGACCCAGTACTTC CSVAIHETQYF
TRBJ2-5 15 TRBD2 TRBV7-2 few TGTGCCAGCAGCTTAACTAGCGGTGTCCAAGAGACCCAGTACTTC CASSLTSGVQETQYF